The rows below give T cell receptor beta chains drawn from one sample of a study of radiation and T cells in renal cell carcinoma. Sequenced by immunoSEQ multiplex PCR; TCRdb stores in-frame clones only, minus some. The sample comprises tens of thousands of clones, just under 85% of which are singletons, and 9.4% rests with the top ten. This specimen was blood, taken from a patient whose treatment included radiotherapy and nephrectomy. Receptor source: a man aged 50 or older with renal cell carcinoma. Both conserved end residues are part of each CDR3. Fields, in order: CDR3 DNA, CDR3 protein, J gene, clone size, V gene, D gene. A D gene is named only where the DNA matches it firmly. Clone size, where shown, is once, few, many, or a class for clones that have expanded.

CDR3 DNA: TGCAGCATTTCCGGGACAGGGGGGGAGACCCAGTACTTC
CDR3 protein: CSISGTGGETQYF
J gene: TRBJ2-5
clone size: NA
V gene: TRBV29-1
D gene: TRBD1

CDR3 DNA: TGTGCCAGCAGCTTGGGTAGTGGGTCACCCCTCCACTTT
CDR3 protein: CASSLGSGSPLHF
J gene: TRBJ1-6
clone size: once
V gene: TRBV7-8
D gene: NA

CDR3 DNA: TGTGCCAGCTCACCACGGGCGGAATACGAGCAGTACTTC
CDR3 protein: CASSPRAEYEQYF
J gene: TRBJ2-7
clone size: NA
V gene: TRBV18
D gene: NA

CDR3 DNA: TGTGCCTGGATTGGGGCAGAGGGGAGATACGAGCAGTACTTC
CDR3 protein: CAWIGAEGRYEQYF
J gene: TRBJ2-7
clone size: NA
V gene: TRBV30
D gene: NA

CDR3 DNA: TGTGCCAGCATGTACCAGGGTTTAGGTACAGATACGCAGTATTTT
CDR3 protein: CASMYQGLGTDTQYF
J gene: TRBJ2-3
clone size: once
V gene: TRBV27
D gene: NA

CDR3 DNA: TGTGCCAGCAGCCCTCTGCGGCAGGGGGCTATCTACGAGCAGTACTTC
CDR3 protein: CASSPLRQGAIYEQYF
J gene: TRBJ2-7
clone size: NA
V gene: TRBV5-4
D gene: TRBD1

CDR3 DNA: TGTGCCAGCAGTATAGACGGGACAGGGCAGGTGCAGTACTTC
CDR3 protein: CASSIDGTGQVQYF
J gene: TRBJ2-7
clone size: NA
V gene: TRBV2
D gene: TRBD1

CDR3 DNA: TGTGCCAGCAGTTTAAATGCTGGGGCCAACGTCCTGACTTTC
CDR3 protein: CASSLNAGANVLTF
J gene: TRBJ2-6
clone size: NA
V gene: TRBV27
D gene: NA

CDR3 DNA: TGCAGCGTTGAAGGGGCCAGCTACGAGCAGTACTTC
CDR3 protein: CSVEGASYEQYF
J gene: TRBJ2-7
clone size: NA
V gene: TRBV29-1
D gene: NA

CDR3 DNA: TGCAGTGCTCTGGGTCAAGACACCATATATTTT
CDR3 protein: CSALGQDTIYF
J gene: TRBJ1-3
clone size: NA
V gene: TRBV20-1
D gene: NA

CDR3 DNA: TGCGCCAGCAGTGTGGGGGCCAACGGGAGGGGCGAGCAGTACTTC
CDR3 protein: CASSVGANGRGEQYF
J gene: TRBJ2-7
clone size: NA
V gene: TRBV10-2
D gene: TRBD2

CDR3 DNA: TGTGCCAGCTCCTCGGGGGAGAATCAGCCCCAGCATTTT
CDR3 protein: CASSSGENQPQHF
J gene: TRBJ1-5
clone size: once
V gene: TRBV18
D gene: NA

CDR3 DNA: TGTGCCAGCAGTGCCGAGGGACCGAACTACCAGCAGTTCTTC
CDR3 protein: CASSAEGPNYQQFF
J gene: TRBJ2-1
clone size: NA
V gene: TRBV6-1
D gene: NA

CDR3 DNA: TGTGCCAGCAGCGTAGCTTCGTATACCCAAGAGACCCAGTACTTC
CDR3 protein: CASSVASYTQETQYF
J gene: TRBJ2-5
clone size: NA
V gene: TRBV9
D gene: NA

CDR3 DNA: TGTGCCAGCAGTGAAAGGGGGTACCAAGAGACCCAGTACTTC
CDR3 protein: CASSERGYQETQYF
J gene: TRBJ2-5
clone size: once
V gene: TRBV2
D gene: NA

CDR3 DNA: TGTGCCAGCAGTGAAGGCGTAGCGGGCGGGGAGACCCAGTACTTC
CDR3 protein: CASSEGVAGGETQYF
J gene: TRBJ2-5
clone size: NA
V gene: TRBV2
D gene: TRBD2

CDR3 DNA: TGTGCCAGCAGCATAACACAGGGCGGGGACACTGAAGCTTTCTTT
CDR3 protein: CASSITQGGDTEAFF
J gene: TRBJ1-1
clone size: NA
V gene: TRBV11-2
D gene: NA

CDR3 DNA: TGTGCCAGCTCACCAACCCGAATAAACGGGGAGCTGTTTTTT
CDR3 protein: CASSPTRINGELFF
J gene: TRBJ2-2
clone size: many
V gene: TRBV18
D gene: NA

CDR3 DNA: TGTGCCAGTAGCCTCGGACAGGGGGCGAACTATGGCTACACCTTC
CDR3 protein: CASSLGQGANYGYTF
J gene: TRBJ1-2
clone size: NA
V gene: TRBV19
D gene: TRBD1

CDR3 DNA: TGTGCCAGCAGCTTACTATCTGGGAGCTCCTACGAGCAGTACTTC
CDR3 protein: CASSLLSGSSYEQYF
J gene: TRBJ2-7
clone size: NA
V gene: TRBV7-9
D gene: NA

CDR3 DNA: TGCGCCAGCAGTGAAGGGGGCGTGGGATACAATGAGCAGTTCTTC
CDR3 protein: CASSEGGVGYNEQFF
J gene: TRBJ2-1
clone size: NA
V gene: TRBV10-1
D gene: TRBD1

CDR3 DNA: TGTGCCAGCAGCCAAGGGTTGCGCAGGTACAATGAGCAGTTCTTC
CDR3 protein: CASSQGLRRYNEQFF
J gene: TRBJ2-1
clone size: NA
V gene: TRBV14
D gene: NA